These 3 T cell receptor beta chains originate from one sample sequenced in a study of blood T cell repertoires in COVID-19 (dated by TCRdb to the early 2020s). The library relied on the immunoSEQ multiplex PCR assay. Held by TCRdb, this immuneACCESS table contains in-frame sequences only and omits some clones. Under half of the omission traces to an unresolved V gene where checked; the cause of the rest is unknown. The sample table contains some 200,000 clones; only one count was recorded for less than 90% of them. The ten largest account for about 6.5% of the sample. The sample was peripheral blood. The receptors derive from a woman aged 40 to 50 with acute or convalescent COVID-19.

The chain uses TRBV4-1 and TRBJ2-7; 10 bases line up with TRBD1. The CDR3 loop spans 14 amino acids. V shed 4 bases and J 5 bases; nucleotides not matched to a gene: 5. Germline V gene lookup returns CDR1 MGHRA and CDR2 YSYEKL. DNA for the CDR3: TGCGCCAGCAGCCGCCGGGACAGGGGTCACGAGCAGTACTTC. Translated: CASSRRDRGHEQYF.

This chain links TRBV3-1 (or the pseudogene TRBV3-2) with TRBJ1-2; D unclear. The CDR3 runs 17 residues. Germline V gene sequence: CDR1 LGHDT, CDR2 YNNKEL (reference sequence). V was shortened by 2 bases and J by 3 bases, with 19 bases between the two germline ends. CDR3 bases: TGTGCCAGCAGCCAATCGTTCAGCGAGAGAATCGACTATGGCTACACCTTC. The encoded protein is CASSQSFSERIDYGYTF.

This clone came up a few times. The chain employs TRBV27 and TRBJ2-5; D ambiguous. CDR1 and CDR2 (germline): MNHEY, SMNVEV (reference sequence). V dropped 6 bases and J dropped 3 bases, with 8 bases sitting between them. This CDR3 region has 12 residues. The CDR3 loop is CASRSLKETQYF. CDR3 DNA sequence: TGTGCCAGCAGAAGTCTAAAAGAGACCCAGTACTTC.